Sequencing of this T cell receptor (beta chain) was carried out in a study of shared clonotypes between healthy human individuals. This clone appeared many times. Other DNA sequences in the same sample also yield this CDR3. The CDR3 is made up of 11 amino acids. With 2 bases removed from V and 4 bases from J, the gap between germline ends came to 5 bases. Looked up from germline, CDR1 is GTSNPN and CDR2 is SVGIG (reference sequence). The DNA input per sorted-subset replicate PCR was roughly 0.2 ug, corresponding to some 27,000 T cell genomes. Only in-frame clones appear in the TCRdb table, and some are missing; sequencing was by immunoSEQ multiplex PCR. The data contain over a million clones, about 70% of them singletons.

The chain joins TRBV30 to TRBJ1-1; D is ambiguous. The sequencing sample was made of memory CD4+ T cells sorted from blood. Subset meaning: CD45RA-negative fraction. This clonotype was sampled from a young man in good health. The CDR3 nucleotides read TGTGCCTGGAGTAGGAGCACTGAAGCTTTCTTT. Protein: CAWSRSTEAFF.